The 13 T cell receptor beta chains below all came from one sample that was sequenced in a study of blood T cell repertoires in COVID-19. Method: immunoSEQ multiplex PCR; TCRdb's copy keeps in-frame clones and lacks some. The table has over 150,000 clones, 80% to 85% seen once. Sample: PBMCs or T cells enriched from blood (not recorded which). The receptors derive from a man aged 35-49 years who had recovered from COVID-19.

The rearrangement joins TRBV7-8 to TRBJ1-1; D not certain. CDR3 length: 12 residues. Germline V gene sequence: CDR1 SGHVS, CDR2 FQNEAQ. V was clipped by 1 base and J by 6 bases, with 6 bases between them. The CDR3 region has the DNA TGTGCCAGCAGCTTAGGGAGGGCTGAAGCTTTCTTT. As protein: CASSLGRAEAFF.

This clone was seen a handful of times. The chain has TRBV6-5 and TRBJ1-2, with a tentative D call TRBD1 (5 bases). Looked up from germline, CDR1 is MNHEY and CDR2 is SVGAGI. This CDR3 is built from 16 residues. V shed 0 bases and J shed 7 bases, with 18 bases lying between them. CDR3 residues: CASSYSPPGDSPGYTF. CDR3 sequence (DNA): TGTGCCAGCAGTTACTCCCCACCGGGAGACAGTCCTGGCTACACCTTC.

V gene TRBV10-1 combines with J gene TRBJ1-1, with D possibly matching TRBD1 (6 bases). This CDR3 region has 14 residues. Trimming removed 0 bases from V and 5 bases from J, with 10 bases in between. Germline CDR1 reads WNHNN; CDR2 reads SYGVQD (reference sequence). CDR3 DNA: TGCGCCAGCAGTGAGTCCCCAGGGGAGACTGAAGCTTTCTTT. Protein: CASSESPGETEAFF.

This clone was detected once. The chain couples TRBV6-1 to TRBJ1-6, with 7 positions matching TRBD1. Germline V lookup: CDR1 MNHNS, CDR2 SASEGT. The CDR3 runs to 17 residues. Trimming cost V 1 base and J 1 base; bases outside gene matches: 4. The DNA of the CDR3 is TGTGCCAGCAGTGAAGGACAGGGTCGGTCCTATAATTCACCCCTCCACTTT. It encodes CASSEGQGRSYNSPLHF.

V is TRBV7-7 and J is TRBJ2-1; the D gene is possibly TRBD1 (6 bases). The V end lost 5 bases, the J end lost 8 bases, and 19 bases lay between the germline ends. Per germline, CDR1 SSHAT and CDR2 FNYEAQ (reference sequence). CDR3 length: 15 residues. CDR3 sequence (DNA): TGTGCCAGCAGCCCAATGGGGGCAGGGTGGGATGAGCAGTTCTTC. Its translation is CASSPMGAGWDEQFF.

This clone appeared once. The chain is built from TRBV7-2 and TRBJ1-2; TRBD1 matches 9 bases. The germline V gene has CDR1 SGHTA and CDR2 FQGNSA. The CDR3 length is 15 residues. V trimming: 2 bases; J trimming: 5 bases; junction bases outside the gene matches: 6. The DNA for the CDR3 is TGTGCCAGCAGCTTAAACGACAGGGGGTCGTATGGCTACACCTTC. It codes for CASSLNDRGSYGYTF.

The chain links TRBV5-1 to TRBJ2-1; D not certain. The germline CDR1 and CDR2 sequences are SGHRS and YFSETQ. V lost 0 bases, J lost 0 bases, and 13 bases lay in between. CDR3 length equals 17 residues. The CDR3 spells CASSLVAGSSSYNEQFF. CDR3 sequence (DNA): TGCGCCAGCAGCTTGGTGGCAGGTAGTAGCTCCTACAATGAGCAGTTCTTC.

This chain connects TRBV19 to TRBJ1-2; TRBD1 matches at 10 bases. Germline CDR1 and CDR2: LNHDA and SQIVND (reference sequence). The CDR3 length is 14 residues. The ends lost 6 bases at V and 5 bases at J; junction bases unmatched: 6. This chain's CDR3 is CASRSGQGRYGYTF. CDR3 bases: TGTGCCAGTAGATCGGGACAGGGGAGGTATGGCTACACCTTC.

The V call is TRBV3-1 (or the pseudogene TRBV3-2), the J call TRBJ2-3; tentatively, D is TRBD2 (5 bases). CDR1 LGHDT and CDR2 YNNKEL come from the germline V gene (reference sequence). Trimming left V 6 bases short and J 1 base short, with 17 bases between. This CDR3 has 16 residues. The CDR3 DNA follows: TGTGCCAGCAGTCATGAGTCGGGGTCTGGCACAGATACGCAGTATTTT. Protein: CASSHESGSGTDTQYF.

The rearrangement uses TRBV29-1 and TRBJ2-3; TRBD2 matches at 13 bases. Germline loops: CDR1 SQVTM, CDR2 ANQGSEA. This CDR3 spans 17 amino acids. Losses at the gene ends were 6 bases for V and 0 bases for J; bases not matched to a gene: 9. DNA of the CDR3: TGCAGCGTCGAGGGACTAGCGGGGAGGGGAAGCACAGATACGCAGTATTTT. Its translation: CSVEGLAGRGSTDTQYF.

This sequence joins TRBV2 and TRBJ1-2, with 7 bases that match TRBD1. With V trimmed by 5 bases and J by 5 bases, 5 bases remained unmatched. The CDR3 extends over 13 amino acids. Germline-derived CDR1 and CDR2 are SNHLY and FYNNEI. CDR3 DNA: TGTGCCAGCAGTCGTGGACAGGCTTATGGCTACACCTTC. Its protein is CASSRGQAYGYTF.

This clone was seen more than once but under ten times. The chain combines TRBV6-2 or TRBV6-3 with TRBJ1-3; D is unresolved. V lost 0 bases to trimming and J lost 0 bases, with 9 bases between them. The length of the CDR3 is 16 residues. Germline V gene lookup returns CDR1 MNHEY and CDR2 SVGEGT. In nucleotides, the CDR3 is TGTGCCAGCAGTTACTCGCCGCGCCGCTCTGGAAACACCATATATTTT. This codes for CASSYSPRRSGNTIYF.

In its sample, this clone was seen once. The gene calls are TRBV19 and TRBJ2-2; TRBD1 aligns across 10 bases. V was clipped by 8 bases and J by 4 bases; unmatched bases: 4. The CDR3 length is 14 residues. CDR1 and CDR2 from the germline V gene are LNHDA and SQIVND (reference sequence). CDR3 nucleotides: TGTGCCAGTGGGACAGGGGTGATCACCGGGGAGCTGTTTTTT. Residues: CASGTGVITGELFF.